The T cell receptor beta chain described here comes from a study of cytomegalovirus exposure and HLA in healthy donors. Findings and limits, study-wide: According to the study, 150 to 200 TCR beta chains were cytomegalovirus-associated. Earlier analysis looked at TCR beta V segments, and most were productive about 87% or about 30% of the time.

A word on this clone: Its specificity is unknown. The junction and the germline gene differ at one end; a read error may be behind it.

Primers for the PCR totalled 60 Vbeta and 13 Jbeta. In the authors' workflow: In a later analysis, 80 million to 100 million unique TCR beta chains included roughly 11 million shared by two or more donors. The table came from immunoSEQ multiplex PCR; TCRdb's copy has only in-frame clones and leaves some out. V and J calls and clone size are those listed in that table; D and trimming were worked out from the DNA. The sample includes fewer than 200,000 clones, approximately 81% of them seen just once. The CDR3 extends over 16 amino acids. CDR1 MNHNS and CDR2 SASEGT come from the germline V gene. This clonotype was sampled from a man aged 25-45 years in good health and CMV-seronegative. Sequenced sample: PBMCs. The chain has TRBV6-1 and TRBJ2-5, with D perhaps matching TRBD1 (5 bases). CDR3 residues: CASSEGRRGLRETQYF. CDR3 DNA: TGTGCCAGCAGCGAAGGGCGTAGGGGCCTTCGCGAGACCCAGTACTTC.